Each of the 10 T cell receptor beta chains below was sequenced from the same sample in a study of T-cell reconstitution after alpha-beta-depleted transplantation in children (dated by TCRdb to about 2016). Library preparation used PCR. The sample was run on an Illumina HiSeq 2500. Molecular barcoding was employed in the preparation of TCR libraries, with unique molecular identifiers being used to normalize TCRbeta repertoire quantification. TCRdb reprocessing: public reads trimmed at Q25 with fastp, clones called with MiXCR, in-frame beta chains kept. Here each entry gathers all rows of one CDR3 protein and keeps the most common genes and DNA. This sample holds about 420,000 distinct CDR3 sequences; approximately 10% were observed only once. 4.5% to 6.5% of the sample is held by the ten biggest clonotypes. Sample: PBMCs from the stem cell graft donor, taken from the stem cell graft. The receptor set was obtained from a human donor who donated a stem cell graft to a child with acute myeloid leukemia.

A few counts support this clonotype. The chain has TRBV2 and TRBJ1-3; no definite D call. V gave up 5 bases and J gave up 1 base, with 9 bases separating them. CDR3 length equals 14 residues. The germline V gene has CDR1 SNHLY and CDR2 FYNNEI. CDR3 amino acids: CASSSWESGNTIYF. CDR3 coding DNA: TGTGCCAGCAGTTCGTGGGAGTCTGGAAACACCATATATTTT.

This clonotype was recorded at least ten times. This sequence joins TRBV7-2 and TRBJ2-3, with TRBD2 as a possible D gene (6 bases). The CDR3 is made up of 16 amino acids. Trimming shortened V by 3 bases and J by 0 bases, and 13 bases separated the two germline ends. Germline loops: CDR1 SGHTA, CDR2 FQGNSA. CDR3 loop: CASSFMGLASTDTQYF. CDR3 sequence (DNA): TGTGCCAGCAGCTTTATGGGGCTAGCGAGCACAGATACGCAGTATTTT. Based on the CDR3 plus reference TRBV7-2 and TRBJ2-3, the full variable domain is GAGVSQSPSNKVTEKGKDVELRCDPISGHTALYWYRQSLGQGLEFLIYFQGNSAPDKSGLPSDRFSAERTGGSVSTLTIQRTQQEDSAVYLCASSFMGLASTDTQYFGPGTRLTVL.

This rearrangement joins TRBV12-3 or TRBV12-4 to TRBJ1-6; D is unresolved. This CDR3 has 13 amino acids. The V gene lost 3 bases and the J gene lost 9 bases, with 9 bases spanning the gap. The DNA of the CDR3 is TGTGCCAGCAGTTTTGTAGGAGGTTCACCCCTCCACTTT. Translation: CASSFVGGSPLHF.

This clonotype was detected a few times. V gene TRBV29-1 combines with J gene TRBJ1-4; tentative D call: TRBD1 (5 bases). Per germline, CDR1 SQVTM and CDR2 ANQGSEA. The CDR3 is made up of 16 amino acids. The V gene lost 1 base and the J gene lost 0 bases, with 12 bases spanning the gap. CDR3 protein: CSVEVDSLTTNEKLFF. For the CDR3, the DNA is TGCAGCGTTGAAGTCGACAGCCTAACAACTAATGAAAAACTGTTTTTT.

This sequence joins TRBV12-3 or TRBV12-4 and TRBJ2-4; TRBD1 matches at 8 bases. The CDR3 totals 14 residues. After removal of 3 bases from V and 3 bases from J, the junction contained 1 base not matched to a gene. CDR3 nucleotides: TGTGCCAGCAGTTTGGGACAGGACAAAAACATTCAGTACTTC. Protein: CASSLGQDKNIQYF.

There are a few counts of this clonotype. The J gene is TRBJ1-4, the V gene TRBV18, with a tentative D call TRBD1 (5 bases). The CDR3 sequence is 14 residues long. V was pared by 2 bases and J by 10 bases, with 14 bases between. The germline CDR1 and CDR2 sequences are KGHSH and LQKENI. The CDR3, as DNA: TGTGCCAGCTCACCAGGGGCGCCCGTCGGAAAACTGTTTTTT. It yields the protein CASSPGAPVGKLFF.

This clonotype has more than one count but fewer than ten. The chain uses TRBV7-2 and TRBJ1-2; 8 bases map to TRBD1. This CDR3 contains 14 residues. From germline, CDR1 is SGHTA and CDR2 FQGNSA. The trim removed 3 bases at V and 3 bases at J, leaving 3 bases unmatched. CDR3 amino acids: CASSLNRGDYGYTF. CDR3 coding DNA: TGTGCCAGCAGCTTGAACAGGGGGGACTATGGCTACACCTTC.

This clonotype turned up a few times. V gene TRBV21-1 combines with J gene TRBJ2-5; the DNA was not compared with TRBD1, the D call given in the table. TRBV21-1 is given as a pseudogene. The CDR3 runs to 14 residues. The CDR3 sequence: CASSKTGNEETQYF. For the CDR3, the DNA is TGTGCCAGCAGCAAAACAGGAAACGAAGAGACCCAGTACTTC.

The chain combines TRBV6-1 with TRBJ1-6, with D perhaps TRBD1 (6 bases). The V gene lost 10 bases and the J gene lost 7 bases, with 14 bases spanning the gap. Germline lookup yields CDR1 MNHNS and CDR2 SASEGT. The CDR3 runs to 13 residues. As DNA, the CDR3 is TGTGCCACGGGGACAAATTTCAATTCACCCCTCCACTTT. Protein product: CATGTNFNSPLHF.

The DNA for the CDR3 is TGTGCCAGCAGGCCCGGGACTAGCTTTTCCTACAATGAGCAGTTCTTC. Its translation: CASRPGTSFSYNEQFF. The chain couples TRBV12-3 or TRBV12-4 to TRBJ2-1; 9 bases are a match to TRBD2. The CDR3 length is 16 residues. Trimming at V came to 6 bases and at J to 1 base, leaving 7 bases not matched to a gene.